The 5 T cell receptor beta chains presented below share a single source sample, sequenced in a study of STAT5B mutations in CD4+ large granular lymphocyte leukemia (dated by TCRdb to the early 2020s). Receptor libraries were prepared by the immunoSEQ multiplex PCR assay. The table was pulled from immuneACCESS by TCRdb, which kept in-frame rearrangements only. Such tables lose some clones; where checked, under half of the loss comes from unresolved V genes, and the rest has no known cause. A total of 30,000 to 40,000 clones appear in this sample, around 75% of them only once. 0.55% of the sample lies in the top ten. Source material: CD4+ T cells from blood buffy coats. The receptor source for this set is a human donor in good health.

The chain recombines TRBV11-3 with TRBJ2-2, with 12 nucleotides matching TRBD2. The V and J ends lost 4 bases and 5 bases, in that order; junction bases with no gene match: 2. From germline, CDR1 is SGHNT and CDR2 YENEEA. The CDR3 contains 15 residues. CDR3 region: CASSSGLAGTGELFF. CDR3 nucleotide sequence: TGTGCCAGCAGCTCCGGACTAGCGGGGACCGGGGAGCTGTTTTTT.

In this sample, this clone turned up once. V usage is TRBV11-2 and J usage is TRBJ2-5; 12 bases match TRBD2. Judging by the DNA end, TRBJ2-7 fits better; the J call may be wrong. The CDR3 runs to 15 residues. Germline V gene lookup returns CDR1 SGHAT and CDR2 FQNNGV. This CDR3 is CASSPLAGGTYEQYF. Written as DNA, the CDR3 is TGTGCCAGCAGCCCGCTAGCGGGGGGGACCTACGAGCAGTACTTC.

The chain couples TRBV19 to TRBJ2-2; D is ambiguous. This CDR3 has 18 residues. V dropped 3 bases and J dropped 6 bases, with 23 bases sitting between them. Germline V gene sequence: CDR1 LNHDA, CDR2 SQIVND (reference sequence). CDR3 sequence (DNA): TGTGCCAGTAGTATTAATCCAGGTGTGTTTGGTTTCGCCGGGGAGCTGTTTTTT. Translating it yields CASSINPGVFGFAGELFF.

This clone was seen just once. V usage is TRBV10-2 and J usage is TRBJ2-7; possibly TRBD2 for D (6 bases). The CDR3 length is 14 residues. With 8 bases removed from V and 2 bases from J, the gap between germline ends came to 16 bases. Germline CDR1 reads WSHSY; CDR2 reads SAAADI. The CDR3, as DNA: TGCGCCAGCCGCCCGGGGGTGGGCACCTACGAGCAGTACTTC. It translates to CASRPGVGTYEQYF.

This clone was observed a handful of times. V usage is TRBV20-1 and J usage is TRBJ2-4; no definite D call. Germline V gene sequence: CDR1 DFQATT, CDR2 SNEGSKA (reference sequence). Trimming took 3 bases from V and 6 from J, leaving 6 bases between them. The CDR3 contains 11 residues. CDR3 sequence (DNA): TGCAGTGCTAGTGTCTTAAACATTCAGTACTTC. Its protein product is CSASVLNIQYF.